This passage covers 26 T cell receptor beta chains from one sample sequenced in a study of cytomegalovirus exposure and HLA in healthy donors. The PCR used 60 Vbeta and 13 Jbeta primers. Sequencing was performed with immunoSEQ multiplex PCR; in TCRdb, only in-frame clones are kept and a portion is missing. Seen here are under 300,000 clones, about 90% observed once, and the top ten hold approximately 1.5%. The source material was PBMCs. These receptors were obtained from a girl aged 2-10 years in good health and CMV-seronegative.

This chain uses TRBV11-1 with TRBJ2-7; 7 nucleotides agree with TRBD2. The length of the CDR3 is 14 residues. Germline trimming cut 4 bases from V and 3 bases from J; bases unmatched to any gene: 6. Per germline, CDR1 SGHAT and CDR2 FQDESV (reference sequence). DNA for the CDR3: TGTGCCAGCAGCTGGACTAGTTCAGACTACGAGCAGTACTTC. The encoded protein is CASSWTSSDYEQYF.

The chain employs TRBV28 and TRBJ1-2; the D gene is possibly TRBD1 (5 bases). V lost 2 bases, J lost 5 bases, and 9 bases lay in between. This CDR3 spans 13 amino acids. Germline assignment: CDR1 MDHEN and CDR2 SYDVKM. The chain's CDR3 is CASSLEQGYGYTF. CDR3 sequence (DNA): TGTGCCAGCAGTTTAGAGCAGGGTTATGGCTACACCTTC.

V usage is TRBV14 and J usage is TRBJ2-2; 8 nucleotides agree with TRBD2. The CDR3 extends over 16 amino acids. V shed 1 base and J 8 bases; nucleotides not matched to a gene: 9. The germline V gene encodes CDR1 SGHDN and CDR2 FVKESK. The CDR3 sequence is CASSQVAGRASGELFF. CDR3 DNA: TGTGCCAGCAGCCAAGTGGCCGGGAGGGCCTCAGGGGAGCTGTTTTTT.

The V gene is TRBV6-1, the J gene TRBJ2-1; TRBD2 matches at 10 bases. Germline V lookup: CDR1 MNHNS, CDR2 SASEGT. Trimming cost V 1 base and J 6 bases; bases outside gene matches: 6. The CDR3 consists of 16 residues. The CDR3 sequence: CASSEGAGGIFNEQFF. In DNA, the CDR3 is TGTGCCAGCAGTGAAGGAGCGGGGGGGATCTTCAATGAGCAGTTCTTC.

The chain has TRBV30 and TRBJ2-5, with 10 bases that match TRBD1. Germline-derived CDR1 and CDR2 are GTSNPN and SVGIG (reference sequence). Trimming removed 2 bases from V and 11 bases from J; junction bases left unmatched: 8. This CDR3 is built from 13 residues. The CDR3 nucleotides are TGTGCCTGGAGTTCGACAGGGGGCCAGGAGCAGTACTTC. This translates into CAWSSTGGQEQYF.

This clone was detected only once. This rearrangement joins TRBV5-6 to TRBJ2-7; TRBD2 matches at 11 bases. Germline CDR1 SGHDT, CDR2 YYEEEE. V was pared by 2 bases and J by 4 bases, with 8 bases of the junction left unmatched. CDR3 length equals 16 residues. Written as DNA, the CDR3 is TGTGCCAGCAGCTTAGCTAGCGGGGGGCCTAGGTACGAGCAGTACTTC. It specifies CASSLASGGPRYEQYF.

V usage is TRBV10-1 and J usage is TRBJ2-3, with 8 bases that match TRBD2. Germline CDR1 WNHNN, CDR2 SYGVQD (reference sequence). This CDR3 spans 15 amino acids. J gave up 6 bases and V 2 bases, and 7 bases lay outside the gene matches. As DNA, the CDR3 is TGCGCCAGCAGTGAGCCGGGACTAGATTCGGATACGCAGTATTTT. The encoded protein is CASSEPGLDSDTQYF.

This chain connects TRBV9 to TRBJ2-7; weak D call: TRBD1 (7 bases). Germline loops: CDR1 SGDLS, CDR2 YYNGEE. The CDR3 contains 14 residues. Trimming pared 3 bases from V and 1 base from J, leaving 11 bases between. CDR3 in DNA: TGTGCCAGCAGCGCCAGGGGGGCATCCTACGAGCAGTACTTC. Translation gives CASSARGASYEQYF.

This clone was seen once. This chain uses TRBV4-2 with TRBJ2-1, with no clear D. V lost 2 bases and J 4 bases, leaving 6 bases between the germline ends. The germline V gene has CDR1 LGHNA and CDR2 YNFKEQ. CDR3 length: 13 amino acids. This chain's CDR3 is CASSQPPYNEQFF. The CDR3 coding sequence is TGTGCCAGCAGCCAACCTCCGTACAATGAGCAGTTCTTC.

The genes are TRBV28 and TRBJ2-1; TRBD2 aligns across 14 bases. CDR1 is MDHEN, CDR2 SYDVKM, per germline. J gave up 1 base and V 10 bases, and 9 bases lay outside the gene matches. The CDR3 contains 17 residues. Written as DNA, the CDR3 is TGTGCCATCGGGACTAGCGGGGGTCGAAGATCCTACAATGAGCAGTTCTTC. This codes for CAIGTSGGRRSYNEQFF.

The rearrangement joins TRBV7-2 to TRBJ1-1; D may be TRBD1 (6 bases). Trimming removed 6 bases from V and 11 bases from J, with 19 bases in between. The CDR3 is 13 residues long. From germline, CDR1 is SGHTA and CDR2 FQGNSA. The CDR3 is CASSLPGTRDAFF. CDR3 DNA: TGTGCCAGCAGTCTCCCCGGGACACGGGATGCTTTCTTT.

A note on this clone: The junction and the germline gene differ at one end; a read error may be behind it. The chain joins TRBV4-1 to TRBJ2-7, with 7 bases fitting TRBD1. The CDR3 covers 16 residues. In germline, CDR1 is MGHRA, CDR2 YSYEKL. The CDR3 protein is CASSQGQAITIRQQYF. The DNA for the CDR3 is TGTGCCAGCAGCCAAGGACAGGCAATCACGATCCGTCAGCAGTACTTC.

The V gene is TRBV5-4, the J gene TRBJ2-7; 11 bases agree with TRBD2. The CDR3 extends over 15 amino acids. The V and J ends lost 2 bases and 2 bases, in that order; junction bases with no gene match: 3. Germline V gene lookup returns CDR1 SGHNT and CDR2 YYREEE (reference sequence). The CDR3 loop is CASSFLLAGAYEQYF. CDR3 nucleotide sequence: TGTGCCAGCAGCTTCCTACTAGCGGGGGCCTACGAGCAGTACTTC. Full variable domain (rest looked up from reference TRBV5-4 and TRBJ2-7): ETGVTQSPTHLIKTRGQQVTLRCSSQSGHNTVSWYQQALGQGPQFIFQYYREEENGRGNFPPRFSGLQFPNYSSELNVNALELDDSALYLCASSFLLAGAYEQYFGPGTRLTVT.

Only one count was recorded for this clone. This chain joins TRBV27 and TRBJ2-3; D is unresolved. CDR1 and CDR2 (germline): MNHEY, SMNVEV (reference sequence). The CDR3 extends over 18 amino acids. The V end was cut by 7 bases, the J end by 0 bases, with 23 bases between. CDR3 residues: CASISTSQYPPSTDTQYF. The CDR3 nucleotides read TGTGCCAGCATATCAACCTCACAGTATCCTCCTAGCACAGATACGCAGTATTTT.

CDR3 in DNA: TGTGCCAGTTCCCCCCCGAGCAACTATGGCTACACCTTC. Translating it yields CASSPPSNYGYTF. This sequence joins TRBV19 and TRBJ1-2; D is undetermined. The CDR3 consists of 13 residues. Germline-derived CDR1 and CDR2 are LNHDA and SQIVND (reference sequence). Deletions cut 8 bases from V and 2 bases from J, with 12 bases between.

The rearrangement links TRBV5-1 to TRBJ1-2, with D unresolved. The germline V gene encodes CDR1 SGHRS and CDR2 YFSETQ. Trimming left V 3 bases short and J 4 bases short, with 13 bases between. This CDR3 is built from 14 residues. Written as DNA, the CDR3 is TGCGCCAGCAGCTCCGGCGCGGGGAGCTATGGCTACACCTTC. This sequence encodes CASSSGAGSYGYTF.

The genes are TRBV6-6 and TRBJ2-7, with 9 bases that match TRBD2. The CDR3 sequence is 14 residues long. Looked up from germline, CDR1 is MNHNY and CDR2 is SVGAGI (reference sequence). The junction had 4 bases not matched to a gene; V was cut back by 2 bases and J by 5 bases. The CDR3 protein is CASSYGTSLNEQYF. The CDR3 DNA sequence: TGTGCCAGCAGTTACGGGACTAGCCTAAACGAGCAGTACTTC.

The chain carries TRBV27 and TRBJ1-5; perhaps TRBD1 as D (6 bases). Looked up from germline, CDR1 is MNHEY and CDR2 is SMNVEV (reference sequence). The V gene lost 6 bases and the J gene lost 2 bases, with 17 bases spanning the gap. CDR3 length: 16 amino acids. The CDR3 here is CASRTGGRGGNQPQHF. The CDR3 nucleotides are TGTGCCAGCAGGACCGGAGGCAGGGGAGGCAATCAGCCCCAGCATTTT.

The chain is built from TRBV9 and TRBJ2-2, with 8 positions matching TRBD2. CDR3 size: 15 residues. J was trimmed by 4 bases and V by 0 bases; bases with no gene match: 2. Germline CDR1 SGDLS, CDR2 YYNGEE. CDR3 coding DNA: TGTGCCAGCAGCGTAGCGGGAGGGTCCACCGGGGAGCTGTTTTTT. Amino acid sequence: CASSVAGGSTGELFF. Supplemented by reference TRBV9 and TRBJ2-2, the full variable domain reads DSGVTQTPKHLITATGQRVTLRCSPRSGDLSVYWYQQSLDQGLQFLIQYYNGEERAKGNILERFSAQQFPDLHSELNLSSLELGDSALYFCASSVAGGSTGELFFGEGSRLTVL.

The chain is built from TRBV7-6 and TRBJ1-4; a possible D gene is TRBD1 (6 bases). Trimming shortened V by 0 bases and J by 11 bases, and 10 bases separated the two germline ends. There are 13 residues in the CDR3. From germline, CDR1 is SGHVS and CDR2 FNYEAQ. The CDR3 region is CASSLAGTRKLFF. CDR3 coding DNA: TGTGCCAGCAGCTTAGCGGGGACAAGGAAACTGTTTTTT.

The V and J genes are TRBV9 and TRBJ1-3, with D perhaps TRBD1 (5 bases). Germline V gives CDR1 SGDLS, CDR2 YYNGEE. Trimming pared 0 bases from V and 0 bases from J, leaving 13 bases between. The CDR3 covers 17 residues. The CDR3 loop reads CASSVGGGFPSGNTIYF. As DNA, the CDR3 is TGTGCCAGCAGCGTAGGCGGGGGTTTTCCCTCTGGAAACACCATATATTTT. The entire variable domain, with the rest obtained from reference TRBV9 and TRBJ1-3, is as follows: DSGVTQTPKHLITATGQRVTLRCSPRSGDLSVYWYQQSLDQGLQFLIQYYNGEERAKGNILERFSAQQFPDLHSELNLSSLELGDSALYFCASSVGGGFPSGNTIYFGEGSWLTVV.

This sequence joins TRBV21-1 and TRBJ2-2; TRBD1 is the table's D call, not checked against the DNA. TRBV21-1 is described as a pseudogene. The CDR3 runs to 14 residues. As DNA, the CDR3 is TGTGCCAGCAGCGCGCAGTACAGAACCGGGGAGCTGTTTTTT. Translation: CASSAQYRTGELFF.

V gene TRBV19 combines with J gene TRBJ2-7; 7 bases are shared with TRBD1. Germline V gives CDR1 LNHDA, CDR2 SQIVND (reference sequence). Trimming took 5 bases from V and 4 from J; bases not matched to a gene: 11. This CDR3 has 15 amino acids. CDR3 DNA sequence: TGTGCCAGTAGTGCCCGGGACAGCCGATTTTACGAGCAGTACTTC. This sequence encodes CASSARDSRFYEQYF.

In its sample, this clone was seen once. This chain's CDR3 is CAGTDGYTF. CDR3 nucleotides: TGTGCCGGGACAGATGGCTACACCTTC. The V call is TRBV27, the J call TRBJ1-2, with 7 positions matching TRBD1. This CDR3 comprises 9 residues. J was trimmed by 6 bases and V by 11 bases; bases with no gene match: 0. Germline V lookup: CDR1 MNHEY, CDR2 SMNVEV (reference sequence).

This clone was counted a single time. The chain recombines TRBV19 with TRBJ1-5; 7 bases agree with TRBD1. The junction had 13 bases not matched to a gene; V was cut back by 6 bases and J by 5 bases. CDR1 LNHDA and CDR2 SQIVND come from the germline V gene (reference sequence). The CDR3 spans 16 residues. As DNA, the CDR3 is TGTGCCAGTAGAGTAACAACAGGGGCCGGAGATCAGCCCCAGCATTTT. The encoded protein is CASRVTTGAGDQPQHF.

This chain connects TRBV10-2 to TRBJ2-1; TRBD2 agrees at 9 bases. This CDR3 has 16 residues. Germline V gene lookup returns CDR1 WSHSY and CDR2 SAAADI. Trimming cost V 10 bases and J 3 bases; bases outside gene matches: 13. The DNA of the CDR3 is TGCGCCAAACAGCAGGAGCCAGCGGGAGGCTACAATGAGCAGTTCTTC. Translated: CAKQQEPAGGYNEQFF.